What follows are 21 T cell receptor beta chains derived from one specimen sequenced in a study of blood T cell repertoires in COVID-19. Sequencing used immunoSEQ multiplex PCR; TCRdb keeps in-frame clones, though not all of them. The table shows 200,000 to 250,000 clones, with approximately 82% occurring only once. Sequencing was performed on peripheral blood. The origin of the receptors is a man in his fifties or sixties with active or convalescent COVID-19.

This chain connects TRBV29-1 to TRBJ2-7; 9 bases are a match to TRBD2. Germline values: CDR1 SQVTM, CDR2 ANQGSEA. This CDR3 is 14 amino acids long. The ends lost 4 bases at V and 2 bases at J; junction bases unmatched: 6. CDR3 DNA: TGCAGCGTTGCGGTTAGCGGGAGCCCCTACGAGCAGTACTTC. Its protein product is CSVAVSGSPYEQYF.

The J gene is TRBJ1-3, the V gene TRBV9, with no clear D. Germline lookup yields CDR1 SGDLS and CDR2 YYNGEE. Trimming cost V 0 bases and J 2 bases, with 6 bases left between them. The CDR3 is 14 amino acids. CDR3 residues: CASSVASAGNTIYF. The CDR3 DNA sequence: TGTGCCAGCAGCGTAGCTTCAGCTGGAAACACCATATATTTT.

This rearrangement joins TRBV5-1 to TRBJ2-1; perhaps TRBD1 as D (6 bases). The CDR3 has 16 residues. Germline loops: CDR1 SGHRS, CDR2 YFSETQ. V gave up 2 bases and J gave up 2 bases, with 14 bases separating them. DNA of the CDR3: TGCGCCAGCAGCTTTCTACAGGGATCCCCCTACAATGAGCAGTTCTTC. It encodes CASSFLQGSPYNEQFF. The full variable domain, rest sourced from reference TRBV5-1 and TRBJ2-1, is KAGVTQTPRYLIKTRGQQVTLSCSPISGHRSVSWYQQTPGQGLQFLFEYFSETQRNKGNFPGRFSGRQFSNSRSEMNVSTLELGDSALYLCASSFLQGSPYNEQFFGPGTRLTVL.

The chain combines TRBV4-3 with TRBJ2-3; TRBD2 matches at 7 bases. Per germline, CDR1 LGHNA and CDR2 YSLEER. The length of the CDR3 is 18 residues. After removal of 1 base from V and 2 bases from J, the junction contained 12 bases not matched to a gene. The CDR3 region is CASSQGFDEGGNTDTQYF. DNA for the CDR3: TGCGCCAGCAGCCAAGGTTTCGACGAGGGAGGGAACACAGATACGCAGTATTTT.

The chain couples TRBV3-1 (or the pseudogene TRBV3-2) to TRBJ2-5, with D possibly matching TRBD2 (6 bases). V lost 4 bases to trimming and J lost 5 bases, with 23 bases between them. Per germline, CDR1 LGHDT and CDR2 YNNKEL (reference sequence). The length of the CDR3 is 17 residues. CDR3 in amino acids: CASSPVEVLATRETQYF. Here the CDR3 DNA reads TGTGCCAGCAGCCCCGTAGAAGTACTAGCTACCAGGGAGACCCAGTACTTC.

The chain couples TRBV2 to TRBJ2-3; 12 bases agree with TRBD2. Germline V gene lookup returns CDR1 SNHLY and CDR2 FYNNEI. The V segment lost 6 bases and the J segment 8 bases; nucleotides outside the gene matches: 12. This CDR3 spans 16 amino acids. CDR3 amino acids: CASSWGLAGQMGTQYF. CDR3 DNA sequence: TGTGCCAGCAGCTGGGGACTAGCGGGCCAGATGGGTACGCAGTATTTT.

The chain has TRBV5-6 and TRBJ2-7; 8 bases line up with TRBD1. The CDR3 covers 15 residues. V shed 4 bases and J 6 bases; nucleotides not matched to a gene: 12. The germline gives CDR1 SGHDT, CDR2 YYEEEE. CDR3: CASSQIGQGDTEQYF. DNA of the CDR3: TGTGCCAGCAGCCAAATCGGACAGGGTGATACCGAGCAGTACTTC.

The rearrangement links TRBV11-2 to TRBJ2-2; 7 bases agree with TRBD1. This CDR3 has 15 amino acids. With V trimmed by 5 bases and J by 6 bases, 9 bases remained unmatched. Germline values: CDR1 SGHAT, CDR2 FQNNGV. The CDR3 region has the DNA TGTGCCAGCAGCCTCCTGACAGGGACGGCCGGGGAGCTGTTTTTT. Amino acid sequence: CASSLLTGTAGELFF.

V and J are TRBV3-1 (or the pseudogene TRBV3-2) and TRBJ1-2; TRBD1 is a possible D gene (5 bases). CDR1 LGHDT and CDR2 YNNKEL come from the germline V gene (reference sequence). V was clipped by 2 bases and J by 8 bases, with 15 bases between them. The CDR3 contains 14 residues. CDR3: CASSQLGQGGGYTF. In DNA, the CDR3 is TGTGCCAGCAGCCAATTGGGTCAGGGTGGCGGCTACACCTTC.

In regard to this clone: Other DNA sequences of this sample code for an identical CDR3. V usage is TRBV4-3 and J usage is TRBJ2-5; D not certain. Looked up from germline, CDR1 is LGHNA and CDR2 is YSLEER. This CDR3 region has 14 residues. The V end was cut by 0 bases, the J end by 4 bases, with 9 bases between. The CDR3 DNA is TGCGCCAGCAGCCAAGATCGCAGTGGAGAGACCCAGTACTTC. It is translated as CASSQDRSGETQYF.

The chain's CDR3 is CASSQGTGPYNEQFF. The CDR3 DNA follows: TGCGCCAGCAGCCAAGGGACAGGGCCCTACAATGAGCAGTTCTTC. V is TRBV4-3 and J is TRBJ2-1, with 8 nucleotides matching TRBD1. Germline V gene sequence: CDR1 LGHNA, CDR2 YSLEER. V lost 1 base to trimming and J lost 2 bases; unmatched junction nucleotides: 1. CDR3 length: 15 amino acids.

The V and J genes are TRBV19 and TRBJ1-5; 12 bases agree with TRBD1. J lost 0 bases, V lost 1 base, and 4 bases had no gene match. The CDR3 spans 18 residues. Per germline, CDR1 LNHDA and CDR2 SQIVND (reference sequence). The CDR3 bases are TGTGCCAGTAGTATAGGGGACAGGGGGCGCGGTAGCAATCAGCCCCAGCATTTT. It encodes CASSIGDRGRGSNQPQHF.

CDR3: CASSHLAGGPYEQFF. CDR3 DNA: TGCGCCAGCAGCCACTTAGCGGGGGGGCCCTATGAGCAGTTCTTC. V usage is TRBV4-3 and J usage is TRBJ2-1, with TRBD2 identical over 11 bases. V dropped 3 bases and J dropped 8; count of bases not matched to a gene: 6. The CDR3 loop spans 15 amino acids. Germline V gene lookup returns CDR1 LGHNA and CDR2 YSLEER.

The chain carries TRBV28 and TRBJ1-6, with D possibly matching TRBD1 (5 bases). CDR3 length: 14 amino acids. Germline CDR1 MDHEN, CDR2 SYDVKM. Deletions cut 5 bases from V and 6 bases from J, with 11 bases between. The CDR3 loop reads CASSPLRVNSPLHF. CDR3 coding DNA: TGTGCCAGCAGTCCTCTCAGGGTTAATTCACCCCTCCACTTT.

V gene TRBV7-3 combines with J gene TRBJ1-6; 9 bases align to TRBD1. Germline assignment: CDR1 SGHTA and CDR2 FQGTGA. The CDR3 contains 14 residues. The V and J ends lost 4 bases and 8 bases, in that order; junction bases with no gene match: 3. The CDR3 loop is CASSYTGGDSPLHF. The CDR3 DNA sequence: TGTGCCAGCAGCTATACAGGGGGCGATTCACCCCTCCACTTT.

The chain couples TRBV18 to TRBJ2-7; TRBD2 matches 10 bases. The ends lost 3 bases at V and 5 bases at J; junction bases unmatched: 1. The germline V gene encodes CDR1 KGHSH and CDR2 LQKENI. The CDR3 is made up of 13 amino acids. This CDR3 is CASSPGTSDEQYF. CDR3 in DNA: TGTGCCAGCTCACCCGGGACTAGCGACGAGCAGTACTTC.

V and J are TRBV28 and TRBJ1-5, with D unresolved. Trimming shortened V by 0 bases and J by 5 bases, and 8 bases separated the two germline ends. This CDR3 has 14 residues. Per germline, CDR1 MDHEN and CDR2 SYDVKM. CDR3 sequence (DNA): TGTGCCAGCAGTTTATGGTCCGGGTATCAGCCCCAGCATTTT. This sequence encodes CASSLWSGYQPQHF.

V gene TRBV4-3 combines with J gene TRBJ2-7, with 7 positions matching TRBD2. The CDR3 runs 18 residues. The trim removed 0 bases at V and 6 bases at J, leaving 17 bases unmatched. CDR1 is LGHNA and CDR2 is YSLEER in the germline V gene. CDR3 residues: CASSQDVPSGEVPSEQYF. DNA of the CDR3: TGCGCCAGCAGCCAAGATGTTCCTAGCGGAGAGGTACCTAGCGAGCAGTACTTC.

The chain uses TRBV4-1 and TRBJ1-2; D gene ambiguous. This CDR3 region has 15 residues. Trimming stripped 4 bases from V and 0 bases from J, with 12 bases between. Germline assignment: CDR1 MGHRA and CDR2 YSYEKL. In DNA form, the CDR3 reads TGCGCCAGCAGCCTGGCGGGCCCTGCTAACTATGGCTACACCTTC. It codes for CASSLAGPANYGYTF.

With respect to this clone: Other DNA sequences in the sample encode the same CDR3. V and J are TRBV9 and TRBJ1-2, with D possibly being TRBD1 (5 bases). Germline V lookup: CDR1 SGDLS, CDR2 YYNGEE. This CDR3 has 15 amino acids. V was cut by 0 bases and J by 4 bases, with 13 bases left in between. CDR3 amino acids: CASSVAGQGGYGYTF. CDR3 DNA: TGTGCCAGCAGCGTAGCGGGGCAGGGAGGCTATGGCTACACCTTC.

The V gene is TRBV28, the J gene TRBJ1-5; no clear D gene. The CDR3 is 13 amino acids. Per the germline V gene, CDR1 is MDHEN and CDR2 is SYDVKM. V lost 3 bases and J lost 11, with 14 bases in between. CDR3 region: CASSFRPIRSQHF. In DNA, the CDR3 is TGTGCCAGCAGTTTCCGCCCCATACGGTCCCAGCATTTT.